The next 23 T cell receptor beta chains were all read from a single sample in a study of blood T cell repertoires in COVID-19. The assay was immunoSEQ multiplex PCR, and TCRdb's table has in-frame clones only and misses some. The data show around 170,000 clones, with about four fifths seen just once and around 12% held by the top ten. The sequencing input was PBMCs or T cells enriched from blood (not recorded which). These receptor sequences come from a man in his fifties or sixties who had recovered from COVID-19.

In regard to this clone: The same CDR3 can be traced to other DNA sequences in this sample. The CDR3 DNA reads TGCGCCAGCAGCCAAGATGCGGGGCAGACAAAAAACACCATATATTTT. Its protein is CASSQDAGQTKNTIYF. The rearrangement links TRBV4-3 to TRBJ1-3; D possibly corresponds to TRBD1 (5 bases). This CDR3 is built from 16 residues. V was shortened by 0 bases and J by 6 bases, with 15 bases between the two germline ends. Germline V gene lookup returns CDR1 LGHNA and CDR2 YSLEER.

The J gene is TRBJ1-1, the V gene TRBV5-6; no firm D call. The CDR3 totals 12 residues. The V end lost 4 bases, the J end lost 1 base, and 5 bases lay between the germline ends. Germline-derived CDR1 and CDR2 are SGHDT and YYEEEE. The DNA for the CDR3 is TGTGCCAGCAGCCGACAGAACACTGAAGCTTTCTTT. Protein sequence: CASSRQNTEAFF.

This chain uses TRBV7-2 with TRBJ1-6, with D possibly TRBD1 on 6 matching bases. The CDR3 loop spans 14 amino acids. From germline, CDR1 is SGHTA and CDR2 FQGNSA. V lost 5 bases and J lost 10, with 15 bases in between. This chain's CDR3 is CASSPGDVGSPLHF. In DNA, the CDR3 is TGTGCCAGCAGCCCAGGGGACGTGGGGTCACCCCTCCACTTT.

This clone was seen once. The genes are TRBV15 and TRBJ2-3; a possible D gene is TRBD1 (5 bases). This CDR3 has 13 amino acids. Germline lookup yields CDR1 LNHNV and CDR2 YYDKDF (reference sequence). V was pared by 8 bases and J by 7 bases, with 16 bases between. This chain's CDR3 is CATGAGISNTQYF. CDR3 sequence (DNA): TGTGCCACCGGGGCAGGGATCTCTAATACGCAGTATTTT.

The rearrangement uses TRBV5-6 and TRBJ2-7, with D uncertain. Trimming removed 1 base from V and 2 bases from J, with 13 bases in between. The CDR3 is 15 amino acids. Per germline, CDR1 SGHDT and CDR2 YYEEEE. The CDR3 coding sequence is TGTGCCAGCAGCTTGCGCGGTATCAGTACCTACGAGCAGTACTTC. As protein: CASSLRGISTYEQYF.

The gene calls are TRBV15 and TRBJ2-1; 8 bases line up with TRBD2. Germline V lookup: CDR1 LNHNV, CDR2 YYDKDF (reference sequence). The length of the CDR3 is 19 residues. V was pared by 0 bases and J by 0 bases, with 10 bases of the junction left unmatched. The CDR3 region has the DNA TGTGCCACCAGCAGAGATCGTGGGTTAGCGGGGAGCTCCTACAATGAGCAGTTCTTC. Residues: CATSRDRGLAGSSYNEQFF.

The chain links TRBV2 to TRBJ2-3; D unresolved. The CDR3 covers 13 residues. Germline CDR1 and CDR2: SNHLY and FYNNEI. V lost 8 bases and J lost 2, with 11 bases in between. The CDR3 loop reads CASAILSTDTQYF. The CDR3 region has the DNA TGTGCCAGCGCCATACTTTCCACAGATACGCAGTATTTT.

V is TRBV25-1 and J is TRBJ1-3; D unresolved. Deletions cut 4 bases from V and 1 base from J, with 11 bases between. The CDR3 runs 15 residues. The V gene's germline CDR1 is MGHDK and CDR2 SYGVNS. The DNA for the CDR3 is TGTGCCAGCAGTGGATACCCAACATCTGGAAACACCATATATTTT. This gives the protein CASSGYPTSGNTIYF. The full variable domain, its missing parts supplied by reference TRBV25-1 and TRBJ1-3, is EADIYQTPRYLVIGTGKKITLECSQTMGHDKMYWYQQDPGMELHLIHYSYGVNSTEKGDLSSESTVSRIRTEHFPLTLESARPSHTSQYLCASSGYPTSGNTIYFGEGSWLTVV.

The rearrangement links TRBV3-1 (or the pseudogene TRBV3-2) to TRBJ2-7, with 12 bases matching TRBD2. J was trimmed by 4 bases and V by 8 bases; bases with no gene match: 9. The CDR3 sequence is 15 residues long. Germline V CDR1 and CDR2: LGHDT, YNNKEL (reference sequence). CDR3 sequence reads: CASRLTSGGPYEQYF. CDR3 DNA: TGTGCCAGCCGCTTGACTAGCGGGGGACCTTACGAGCAGTACTTC.

As concerns this clone: Other nucleotide sequences from this sample produce the same CDR3. The chain uses TRBV12-3 or TRBV12-4 and TRBJ1-2; D is uncertain. The ends were cut back, 5 bases at V and 2 bases at J, with 9 bases in the middle. The CDR3 length is 13 residues. The CDR3 is CASSPTGNYGYTF. The CDR3 coding sequence is TGTGCCAGCAGTCCCACGGGGAACTATGGCTACACCTTC.

The V call is TRBV7-9, the J call TRBJ2-3; 7 nucleotides agree with TRBD1. The germline V gene encodes CDR1 SEHNR and CDR2 FQNEAQ (reference sequence). The V gene end was trimmed by 2 bases and the J gene end by 2 bases; junction bases not matched to a gene: 4. This CDR3 is 15 amino acids long. The CDR3 DNA reads TGTGCCAGCAGCTTAAACAGGGGTTTCACAGATACGCAGTATTTT. This encodes CASSLNRGFTDTQYF. The variable domain in full, completed from reference TRBV7-9 and TRBJ2-3, reads DTGVSQNPRHKITKRGQNVTFRCDPISEHNRLYWYRQTLGQGPEFLTYFQNEAQLEKSRLLSDRFSAERPKGSFSTLEIQRTEQGDSAMYLCASSLNRGFTDTQYFGPGTRLTVL.

The chain couples TRBV7-4 to TRBJ2-3, with 9 bases identical to TRBD2. After removal of 5 bases from V and 7 bases from J, the junction contained 16 bases not matched to a gene. The germline V gene has CDR1 SGHVT and CDR2 SQSDAQ. The CDR3 loop spans 17 amino acids. CDR3 in amino acids: CASSQGREGLAAYTQYF. The CDR3 DNA reads as TGTGCCAGCAGCCAAGGCCGGGAGGGACTAGCCGCTTATACGCAGTATTTT.

The rearrangement links TRBV19 to TRBJ1-1; the match to TRBD1 covers 8 bases. Germline V lookup: CDR1 LNHDA, CDR2 SQIVND (reference sequence). Unmatched junction bases numbered 17, after V lost 6 bases and J lost 5 bases. There are 17 residues in the CDR3. The CDR3 sequence: CASSSGGVTGVMTEAFF. The CDR3 bases are TGTGCCAGTAGCTCCGGGGGCGTGACAGGGGTAATGACTGAAGCTTTCTTT.

This clone appeared a few times. This chain joins TRBV7-9 and TRBJ2-7; D not resolved. The CDR3 has 14 amino acids. From germline, CDR1 is SEHNR and CDR2 FQNEAQ (reference sequence). V was pared by 5 bases and J by 2 bases, with 13 bases between. DNA for the CDR3: TGTGCCAGCAGCCCCCCCGGCGGTGCCTACGAGCAGTACTTC. Translating gives CASSPPGGAYEQYF.

This rearrangement joins TRBV7-2 to TRBJ2-1, with 8 positions matching TRBD2. V lost 3 bases, J lost 7 bases, and 8 bases stayed unmatched. The CDR3 has 15 residues. Germline assignment: CDR1 SGHTA and CDR2 FQGNSA. This chain's CDR3 is CASSFFGGAKNEQFF. The CDR3 DNA sequence: TGTGCCAGCAGCTTTTTCGGGGGGGCCAAGAATGAGCAGTTCTTC.

The chain carries TRBV5-1 and TRBJ2-2; TRBD1 might be the D (5 bases). Germline CDR1 reads SGHRS; CDR2 reads YFSETQ. Trimming took 1 base from V and 4 from J, leaving 14 bases between them. This CDR3 contains 16 residues. The CDR3 DNA reads TGCGCCAGCAGCTTGAATCAGGGTCAAGGCACCGGGGAGCTGTTTTTT. Its translation is CASSLNQGQGTGELFF.

The V and J genes are TRBV25-1 and TRBJ2-3; D gene unclear. Trimming stripped 6 bases from V and 0 bases from J, with 10 bases between. Germline V CDR1 and CDR2: MGHDK, SYGVNS. CDR3 length: 14 amino acids. The CDR3 coding sequence is TGTGCCAGCAGAGAAGCGAAGAGCACAGATACGCAGTATTTT. This sequence encodes CASREAKSTDTQYF.

The sample holds a few counts of this clone. V usage is TRBV5-6 and J usage is TRBJ2-7, with 8 bases lining up with TRBD2. The V segment lost 4 bases and the J segment 5 bases; nucleotides outside the gene matches: 11. CDR3 size: 15 residues. Germline CDR1 reads SGHDT; CDR2 reads YYEEEE. The CDR3: CASSTSPGGLNEQYF. The CDR3 DNA sequence: TGTGCCAGCAGCACCTCGCCGGGGGGGCTTAACGAGCAGTACTTC.

The chain employs TRBV9 and TRBJ1-4, with TRBD1 identical over 9 bases. J lost 8 bases, V lost 0 bases, and 5 bases had no gene match. Germline CDR1 is SGDLS and CDR2 is YYNGEE. The CDR3 extends over 15 amino acids. CDR3: CASSVEGQGGEKLFF. The CDR3 region has the DNA TGTGCCAGCAGCGTAGAGGGACAGGGAGGGGAAAAACTGTTTTTT.

The V call is TRBV3-1 (or the pseudogene TRBV3-2), the J call TRBJ1-4; 7 bases map to TRBD1. After removal of 2 bases from V and 8 bases from J, the junction contained 8 bases not matched to a gene. The CDR3 is 15 amino acids. Germline V lookup: CDR1 LGHDT, CDR2 YNNKEL (reference sequence). The CDR3 nucleotides read TGTGCCAGCAGCCAATTCAGACAGGGTGGCGAAAAACTGTTTTTT. Translation: CASSQFRQGGEKLFF.

This sequence joins TRBV2 and TRBJ1-4; 8 positions agree with TRBD1. Germline CDR1 is SNHLY and CDR2 is FYNNEI. V lost 6 bases, J lost 6 bases, and 6 bases stayed unmatched. CDR3 length: 14 residues. This chain's CDR3 is CASSPGQEDEKLFF. The CDR3 DNA is TGTGCCAGCAGCCCGGGACAGGAAGATGAAAAACTGTTTTTT.

The CDR3 bases are TGTGCCAGCAGCTTTATTGACAGCAACTATGGCTACACCTTC. It encodes CASSFIDSNYGYTF. V gene TRBV5-5 combines with J gene TRBJ1-2, with a tentative D call TRBD1 (5 bases). The germline V gene has CDR1 SGHKS and CDR2 YYEKEE (reference sequence). The V gene lost 2 bases and the J gene lost 2 bases, with 10 bases spanning the gap. This CDR3 spans 14 amino acids.

The chain is built from TRBV6-5 and TRBJ1-6; a weak D match, TRBD1 (6 bases). Germline values: CDR1 MNHEY, CDR2 SVGAGI. V gave up 6 bases and J gave up 10 bases, with 16 bases separating them. There are 14 residues in the CDR3. The chain's CDR3 is CASRSTGRGSPLHF. The CDR3 DNA sequence: TGTGCCAGCAGGTCCACAGGGCGGGGGTCACCCCTCCACTTT.